This TCR beta chain was obtained from a study of T cell responses to AZD1222 COVID-19 vaccine. The data were produced by immunoSEQ multiplex PCR, yet TCRdb's version contains in-frame clones alone and is incomplete. The sample records about 140,000 clones, about 93% being singletons. J was trimmed by 1 base and V by 6 bases; bases with no gene match: 7. This CDR3 is 16 amino acids long. CDR1 is LNHDA and CDR2 is SQIVND in the germline V gene (reference sequence). The chain recombines TRBV19 with TRBJ1-5; 9 nucleotides match TRBD1. The receptor's source is an adult in good health. The specimen was peripheral blood, collected on day 0 of AZD1222 vaccination. CDR3 sequence: CASRRTGAGSNQPQHF. The CDR3 coding sequence is TGTGCCAGTAGGCGGACAGGGGCCGGCAGCAATCAGCCCCAGCATTTT.